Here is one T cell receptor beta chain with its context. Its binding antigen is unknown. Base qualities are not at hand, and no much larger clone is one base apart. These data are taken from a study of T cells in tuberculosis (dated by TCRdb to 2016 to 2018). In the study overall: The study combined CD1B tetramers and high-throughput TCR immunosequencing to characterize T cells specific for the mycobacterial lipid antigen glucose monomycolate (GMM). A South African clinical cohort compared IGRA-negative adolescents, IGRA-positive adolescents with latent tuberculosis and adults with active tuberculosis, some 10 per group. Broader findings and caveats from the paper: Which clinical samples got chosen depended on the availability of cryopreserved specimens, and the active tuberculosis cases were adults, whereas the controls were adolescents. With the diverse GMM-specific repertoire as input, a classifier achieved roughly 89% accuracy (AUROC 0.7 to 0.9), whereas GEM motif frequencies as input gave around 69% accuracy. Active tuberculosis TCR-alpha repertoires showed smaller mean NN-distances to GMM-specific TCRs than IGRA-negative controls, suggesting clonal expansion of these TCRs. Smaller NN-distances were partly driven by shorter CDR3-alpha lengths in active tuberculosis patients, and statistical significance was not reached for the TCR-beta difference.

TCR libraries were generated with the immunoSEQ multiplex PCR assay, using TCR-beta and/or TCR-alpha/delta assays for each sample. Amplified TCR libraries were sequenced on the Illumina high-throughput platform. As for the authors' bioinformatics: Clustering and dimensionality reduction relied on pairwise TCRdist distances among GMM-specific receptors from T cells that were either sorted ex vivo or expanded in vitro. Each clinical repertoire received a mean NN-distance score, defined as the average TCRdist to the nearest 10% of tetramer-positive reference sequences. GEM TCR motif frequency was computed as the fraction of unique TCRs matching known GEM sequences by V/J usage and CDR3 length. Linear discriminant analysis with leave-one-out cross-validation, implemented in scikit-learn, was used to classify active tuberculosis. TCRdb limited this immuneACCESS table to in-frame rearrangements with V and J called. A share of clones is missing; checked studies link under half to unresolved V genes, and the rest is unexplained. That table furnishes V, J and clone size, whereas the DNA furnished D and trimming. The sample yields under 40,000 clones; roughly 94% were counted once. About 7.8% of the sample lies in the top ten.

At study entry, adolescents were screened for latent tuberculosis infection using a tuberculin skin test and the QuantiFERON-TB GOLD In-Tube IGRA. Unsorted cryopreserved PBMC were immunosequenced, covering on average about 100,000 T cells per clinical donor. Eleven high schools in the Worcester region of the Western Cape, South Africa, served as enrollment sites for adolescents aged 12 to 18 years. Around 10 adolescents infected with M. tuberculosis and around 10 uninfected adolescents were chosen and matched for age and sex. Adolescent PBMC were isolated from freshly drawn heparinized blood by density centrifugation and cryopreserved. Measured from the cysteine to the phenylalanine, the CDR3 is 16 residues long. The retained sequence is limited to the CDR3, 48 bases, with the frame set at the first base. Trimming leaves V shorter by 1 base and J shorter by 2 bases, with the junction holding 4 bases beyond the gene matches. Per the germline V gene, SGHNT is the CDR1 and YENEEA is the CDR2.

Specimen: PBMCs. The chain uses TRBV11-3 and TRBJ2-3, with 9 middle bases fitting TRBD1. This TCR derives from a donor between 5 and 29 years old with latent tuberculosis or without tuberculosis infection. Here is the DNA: TGTGCCAGCAGCTTAGGCCGGGACAGGGACACAGATACGCAGTATTTT. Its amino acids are CASSLGRDRDTDTQYF.